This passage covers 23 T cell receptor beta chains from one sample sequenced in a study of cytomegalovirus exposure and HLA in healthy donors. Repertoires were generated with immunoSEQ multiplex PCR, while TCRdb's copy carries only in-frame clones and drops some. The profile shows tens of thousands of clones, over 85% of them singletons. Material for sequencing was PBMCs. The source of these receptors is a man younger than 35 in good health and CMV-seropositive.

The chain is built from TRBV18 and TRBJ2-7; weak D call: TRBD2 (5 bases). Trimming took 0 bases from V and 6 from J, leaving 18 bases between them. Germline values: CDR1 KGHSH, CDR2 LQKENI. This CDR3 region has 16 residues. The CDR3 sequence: CASSPPRRDNRGEQYF. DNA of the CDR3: TGTGCCAGCTCACCACCTCGTCGCGATAACCGGGGCGAGCAGTACTTC.

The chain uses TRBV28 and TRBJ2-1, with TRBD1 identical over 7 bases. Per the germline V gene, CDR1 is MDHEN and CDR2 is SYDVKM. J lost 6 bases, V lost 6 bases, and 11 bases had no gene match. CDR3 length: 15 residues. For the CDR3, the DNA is TGTGCCAGCAGGGAGCAGCGCGACAGGGCCAATGAGCAGTTCTTC. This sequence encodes CASREQRDRANEQFF.

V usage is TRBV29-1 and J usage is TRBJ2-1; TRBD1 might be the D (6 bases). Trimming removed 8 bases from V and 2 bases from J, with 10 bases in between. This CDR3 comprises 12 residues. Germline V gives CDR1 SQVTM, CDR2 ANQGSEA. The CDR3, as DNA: TGCAGCCCTCGGACAGCCTACAATGAGCAGTTCTTC. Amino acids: CSPRTAYNEQFF.

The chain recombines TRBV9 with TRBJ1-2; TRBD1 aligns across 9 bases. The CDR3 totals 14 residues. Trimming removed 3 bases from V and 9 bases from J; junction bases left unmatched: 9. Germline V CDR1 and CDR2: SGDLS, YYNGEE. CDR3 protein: CASSAIGQGSSYTF. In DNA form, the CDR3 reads TGTGCCAGCAGCGCGATAGGACAGGGGAGCAGCTACACCTTC.

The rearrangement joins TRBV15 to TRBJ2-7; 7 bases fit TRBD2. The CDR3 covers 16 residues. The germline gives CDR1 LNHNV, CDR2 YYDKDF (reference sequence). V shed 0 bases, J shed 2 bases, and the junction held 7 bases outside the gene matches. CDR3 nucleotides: TGTGCCACCAGCAGAGATCCGGGGAGGGCTACCTACGAGCAGTACTTC. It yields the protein CATSRDPGRATYEQYF.

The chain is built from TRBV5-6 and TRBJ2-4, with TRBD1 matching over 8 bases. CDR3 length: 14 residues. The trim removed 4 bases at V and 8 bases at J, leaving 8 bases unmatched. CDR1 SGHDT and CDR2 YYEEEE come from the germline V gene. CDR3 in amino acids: CASSDLTGGDIQYF. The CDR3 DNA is TGTGCCAGCAGCGACTTAACAGGGGGAGACATTCAGTACTTC.

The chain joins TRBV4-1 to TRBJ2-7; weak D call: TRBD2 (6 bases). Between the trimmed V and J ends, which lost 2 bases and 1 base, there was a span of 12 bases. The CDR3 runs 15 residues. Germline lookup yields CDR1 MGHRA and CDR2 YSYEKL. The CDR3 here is CASSQILEGSYEQYF. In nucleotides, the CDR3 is TGCGCCAGCAGCCAAATTTTGGAGGGGTCCTACGAGCAGTACTTC.

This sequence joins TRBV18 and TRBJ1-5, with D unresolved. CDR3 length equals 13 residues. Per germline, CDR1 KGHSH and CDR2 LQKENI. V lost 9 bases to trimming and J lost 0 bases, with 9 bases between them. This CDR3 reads CASGRNSNQPQHF. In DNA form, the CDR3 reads TGTGCCAGTGGCCGTAATAGCAATCAGCCCCAGCATTTT.

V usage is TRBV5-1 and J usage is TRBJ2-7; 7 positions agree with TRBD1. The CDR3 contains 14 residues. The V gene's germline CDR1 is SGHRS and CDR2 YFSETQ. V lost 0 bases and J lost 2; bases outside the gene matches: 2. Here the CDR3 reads CASSLAGGAYEQYF. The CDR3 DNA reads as TGCGCCAGCAGCTTGGCAGGGGGTGCCTACGAGCAGTACTTC.

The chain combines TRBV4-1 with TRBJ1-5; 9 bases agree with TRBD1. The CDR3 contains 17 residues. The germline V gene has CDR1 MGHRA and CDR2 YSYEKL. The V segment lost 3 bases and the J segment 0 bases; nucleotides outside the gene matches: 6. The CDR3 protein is CASSHAGTGPSNQPQHF. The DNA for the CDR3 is TGCGCCAGCAGCCATGCCGGGACAGGGCCTAGCAATCAGCCCCAGCATTTT.

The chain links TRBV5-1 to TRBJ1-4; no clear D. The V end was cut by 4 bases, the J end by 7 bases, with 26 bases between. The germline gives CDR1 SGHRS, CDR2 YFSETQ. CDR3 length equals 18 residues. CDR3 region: CASSGQTPLVNAPEKLFF. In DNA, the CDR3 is TGCGCCAGCAGCGGCCAGACACCCCTCGTAAACGCCCCTGAAAAACTGTTTTTT.

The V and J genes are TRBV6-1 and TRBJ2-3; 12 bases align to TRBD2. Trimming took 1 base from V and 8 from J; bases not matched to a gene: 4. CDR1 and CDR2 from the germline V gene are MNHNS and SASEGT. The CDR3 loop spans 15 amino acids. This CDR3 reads CASSEGLAGVGTQYF. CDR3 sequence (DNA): TGTGCCAGCAGTGAAGGACTAGCGGGGGTGGGTACGCAGTATTTT.

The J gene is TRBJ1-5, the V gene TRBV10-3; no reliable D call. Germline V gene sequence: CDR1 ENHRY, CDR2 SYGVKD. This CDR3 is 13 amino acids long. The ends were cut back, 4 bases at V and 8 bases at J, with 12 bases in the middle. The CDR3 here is CAISVQKLEPQHF. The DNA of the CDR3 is TGTGCCATCAGTGTACAGAAGCTTGAGCCCCAGCATTTT.

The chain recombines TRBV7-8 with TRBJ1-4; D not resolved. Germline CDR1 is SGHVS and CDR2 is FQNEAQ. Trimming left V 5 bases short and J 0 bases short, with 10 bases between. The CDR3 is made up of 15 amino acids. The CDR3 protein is CASSLRHSTNEKLFF. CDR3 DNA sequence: TGTGCCAGCAGCCTTAGACACTCAACTAATGAAAAACTGTTTTTT.

CDR3 amino acids: CASSERGPSYEQYF. The DNA of the CDR3 is TGTGCCAGCAGTGAGCGGGGCCCCTCCTACGAGCAGTACTTC. The chain couples TRBV27 to TRBJ2-7; 7 nucleotides line up with TRBD2. This CDR3 has 14 amino acids. The V gene's germline CDR1 is MNHEY and CDR2 SMNVEV (reference sequence). V lost 5 bases to trimming and J lost 0 bases; unmatched junction nucleotides: 4.

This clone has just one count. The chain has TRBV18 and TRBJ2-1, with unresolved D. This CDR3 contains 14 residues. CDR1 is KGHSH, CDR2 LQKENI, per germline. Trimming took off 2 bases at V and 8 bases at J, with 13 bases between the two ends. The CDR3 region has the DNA TGTGCCAGCTCACCAACTGGAGTATCGCATGAGCAGTTCTTC. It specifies CASSPTGVSHEQFF.

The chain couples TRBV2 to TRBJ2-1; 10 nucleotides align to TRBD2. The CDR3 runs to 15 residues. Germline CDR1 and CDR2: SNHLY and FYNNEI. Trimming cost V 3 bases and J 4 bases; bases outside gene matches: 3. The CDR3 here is CASSDGLAVYNEQFF. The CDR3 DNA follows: TGTGCCAGCAGTGACGGACTAGCGGTGTACAATGAGCAGTTCTTC. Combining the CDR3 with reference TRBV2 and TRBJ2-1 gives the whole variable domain EPEVTQTPSHQVTQMGQEVILRCVPISNHLYFYWYRQILGQKVEFLVSFYNNEISEKSEIFDDQFSVERPDGSNFTLKIRSTKLEDSAMYFCASSDGLAVYNEQFFGPGTRLTVL.

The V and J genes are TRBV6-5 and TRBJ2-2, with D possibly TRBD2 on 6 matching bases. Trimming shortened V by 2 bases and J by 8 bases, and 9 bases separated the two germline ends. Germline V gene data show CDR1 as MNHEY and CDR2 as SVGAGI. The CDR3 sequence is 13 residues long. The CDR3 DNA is TGTGCCAGCAGTTACGGCGGGGAGGGGGAGCTGTTTTTT. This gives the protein CASSYGGEGELFF.

CDR3 in amino acids: CASSKEGSNYGYTF. In nucleotides, the CDR3 is TGTGCCAGTAGTAAGGAGGGATCTAACTATGGCTACACCTTC. This chain joins TRBV19 and TRBJ1-2; D uncertain. This CDR3 contains 14 residues. The germline V gene has CDR1 LNHDA and CDR2 SQIVND (reference sequence). V lost 4 bases and J 0 bases, leaving 9 bases between the germline ends.

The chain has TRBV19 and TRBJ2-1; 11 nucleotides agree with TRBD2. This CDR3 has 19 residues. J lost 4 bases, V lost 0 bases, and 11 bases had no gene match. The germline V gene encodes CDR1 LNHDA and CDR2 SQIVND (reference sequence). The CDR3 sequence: CASSIEGPPLAGAYNEQFF. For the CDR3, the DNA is TGTGCCAGTAGTATAGAGGGTCCCCCACTAGCGGGAGCTTACAATGAGCAGTTCTTC.

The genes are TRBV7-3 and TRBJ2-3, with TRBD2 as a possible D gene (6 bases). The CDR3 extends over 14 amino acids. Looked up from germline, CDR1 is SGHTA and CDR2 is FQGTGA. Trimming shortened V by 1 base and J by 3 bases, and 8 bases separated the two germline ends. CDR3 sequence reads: CASSLSGATDTQYF. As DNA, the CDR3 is TGTGCCAGCAGCTTAAGCGGGGCGACAGATACGCAGTATTTT.

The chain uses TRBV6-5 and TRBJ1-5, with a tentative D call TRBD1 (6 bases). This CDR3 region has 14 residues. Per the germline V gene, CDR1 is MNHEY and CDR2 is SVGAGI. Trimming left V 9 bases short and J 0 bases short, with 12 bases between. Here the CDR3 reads CASWEGGSNQPQHF. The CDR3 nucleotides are TGTGCCAGTTGGGAGGGGGGTAGCAATCAGCCCCAGCATTTT.

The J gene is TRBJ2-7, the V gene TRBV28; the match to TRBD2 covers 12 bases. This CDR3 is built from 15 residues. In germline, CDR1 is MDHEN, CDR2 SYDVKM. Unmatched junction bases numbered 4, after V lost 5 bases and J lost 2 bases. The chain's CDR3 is CASSQGLAGAYEQYF. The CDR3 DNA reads TGTGCCAGCAGTCAGGGACTAGCGGGTGCCTACGAGCAGTACTTC.